Presented here are 18 T cell receptor beta chains from one specimen sequenced in a study of blood T cells in healthy people across ages. Combining a sample-barcoded 5' primer with a J-beta primer mix, a second PCR ran for roughly 7 to 12 cycles. TCRdb ran MiXCR on the 5' RACE reads and lists one entry per CDR3 protein. Among approximately 1.5 million distinct CDR3 sequences, 30% to 40% were seen once, and the ten largest hold 11%. Sequencing was done on a sample of blood. The receptors derive from a woman aged 25-40 years in good health.

In its sample, this clonotype was seen a few times. The chain uses TRBV5-6 and TRBJ2-7; 10 bases are shared with TRBD2. The CDR3 has 15 residues. CDR1 and CDR2 (germline): SGHDT, YYEEEE. The trim removed 4 bases at V and 2 bases at J, leaving 6 bases unmatched. CDR3 residues: CASSVGLAVTYEQYF. In nucleotides, the CDR3 is TGTGCCAGCAGCGTCGGACTAGCGGTCACCTACGAGCAGTACTTC.

This chain joins TRBV29-1 and TRBJ2-7; 11 bases agree with TRBD1. After removal of 6 bases from V and 3 bases from J, the junction contained 7 bases not matched to a gene. The CDR3 is 14 amino acids. The V gene's germline CDR1 is SQVTM and CDR2 ANQGSEA. Here the CDR3 reads CSVKMGQGDYEQYF. In DNA, the CDR3 is TGCAGCGTCAAAATGGGACAGGGGGACTACGAGCAGTACTTC.

This clonotype has more than one count but fewer than ten. This rearrangement joins TRBV12-3 or TRBV12-4 to TRBJ2-5; tentatively, D is TRBD1 or TRBD2 (6 bases each). The CDR3 sequence is 15 residues long. Trimming removed 5 bases from V and 1 base from J, with 14 bases in between. The CDR3 region has the DNA TGTGCCAGCAGTATGGGGTGGGGGGCCCAAGAGACCCAGTACTTC. Amino acids: CASSMGWGAQETQYF.

The chain uses TRBV7-8 and TRBJ1-2, with a weak D call TRBD1 (5 bases). The germline CDR1 and CDR2 sequences are SGHVS and FQNEAQ. This CDR3 comprises 14 residues. V dropped 0 bases and J dropped 4 bases, with 9 bases sitting between them. The DNA for the CDR3 is TGTGCCAGCAGCTTAGCAGAACAGGTCTATGGCTACACCTTC. It is translated as CASSLAEQVYGYTF.

This clonotype was seen a handful of times. The rearrangement uses TRBV7-2 and TRBJ2-5; TRBD2 matches 8 bases. Germline V CDR1 and CDR2: SGHTA, FQGNSA. The V gene end was trimmed by 6 bases and the J gene end by 5 bases; junction bases not matched to a gene: 11. There are 15 residues in the CDR3. CDR3 in amino acids: CASRRTSIGLETQYF. CDR3 coding DNA: TGTGCCAGCAGAAGGACTAGCATTGGGTTGGAGACCCAGTACTTC.

The chain carries TRBV5-1 and TRBJ1-1; D unresolved. Germline CDR1 reads SGHRS; CDR2 reads YFSETQ. The CDR3 spans 15 residues. V was clipped by 1 base and J by 1 base, with 11 bases between them. This CDR3 is CASSLFSVPNTEAFF. The CDR3 bases are TGCGCCAGCAGCTTGTTCTCGGTGCCGAACACTGAAGCTTTCTTT.

In DNA, the CDR3 is TGTGCCAGCAGCCAAGTAGCCATTTACAATGAGCAGTTCTTC. This translates into CASSQVAIYNEQFF. This chain connects TRBV3-1 to TRBJ2-1; no clear D gene. Germline values: CDR1 LGHDT, CDR2 YNNKEL (reference sequence). The CDR3 consists of 14 residues. V was clipped by 1 base and J by 4 bases, with 8 bases between them.

This sequence joins TRBV7-9 and TRBJ1-2, with 7 bases aligning to TRBD1. V lost 2 bases and J lost 6; bases outside the gene matches: 12. The V gene's germline CDR1 is SEHNR and CDR2 FQNEAQ (reference sequence). CDR3 length: 16 residues. CDR3 nucleotide sequence: TGTGCCAGCAGCTTAAGCCCACAGGGGAATCTTAATGGCTACACCTTC. This encodes CASSLSPQGNLNGYTF.

V and J are TRBV20-1 and TRBJ1-5; 11 bases agree with TRBD1. This CDR3 contains 14 residues. Unmatched junction bases numbered 1, after V lost 0 bases and J lost 6 bases. Germline CDR1 reads DFQATT; CDR2 reads SNEGSKA (reference sequence). CDR3 sequence (DNA): TGCAGTGCTAGAGAGGGGACAGGGGGTCAGCCCCAGCATTTT. It codes for CSAREGTGGQPQHF.

This chain connects TRBV27 to TRBJ2-7; D might be TRBD1 (6 bases). Per germline, CDR1 MNHEY and CDR2 SMNVEV (reference sequence). The CDR3 length is 15 residues. The V and J ends lost 2 bases and 0 bases respectively, with 11 bases between them. CDR3 in amino acids: CASSLTGYNSYEQYF. The CDR3, as DNA: TGTGCCAGCAGTTTAACAGGGTATAACTCCTACGAGCAGTACTTC.

This clonotype has a handful of counts. V usage is TRBV27 and J usage is TRBJ1-1; possible D gene TRBD1, 5 bases. CDR1 and CDR2 (germline): MNHEY, SMNVEV (reference sequence). This CDR3 is 14 amino acids long. Trimming pared 8 bases from V and 1 base from J, leaving 14 bases between. The CDR3 loop reads CASATGGANTEAFF. Written as DNA, the CDR3 is TGTGCCAGCGCAACGGGGGGAGCGAACACTGAAGCTTTCTTT.

About this clonotype itself: With a much larger clone just one base away, this may be a read error. The chain employs TRBV27 and TRBJ1-6; tentative D call: TRBD1 (5 bases). V was clipped by 6 bases and J by 7 bases, with 16 bases between them. The germline CDR1 and CDR2 sequences are MNHEY and SMNVEV (reference sequence). The CDR3 length is 15 residues. CDR3 nucleotide sequence: TGTGCCAGCAGCCCCCCGACAGTCTTAAATTCACCCCTCCACTTT. As protein: CASSPPTVLNSPLHF.

About this clonotype: Since the CDR3 does not end with the conserved phenylalanine or tryptophan, this likely comes from a read error. V usage is TRBV7-8 and J usage is TRBJ1-5, with no clear D. Trimming shortened V by 2 bases and J by 6 bases, and 8 bases separated the two germline ends. Germline V gene sequence: CDR1 SGHVS, CDR2 FQNEAQ. This CDR3 contains 13 residues. CDR3 in DNA: TGTGCCAGCAGCTTAAGGGAGGTTCAGCCCCAGCATGTT. It encodes CASSLREVQPQHV.

The rearrangement joins TRBV4-1 to TRBJ2-1, with 7 nucleotides matching TRBD1. J was trimmed by 8 bases and V by 4 bases; bases with no gene match: 11. Looked up from germline, CDR1 is MGHRA and CDR2 is YSYEKL. The CDR3 length is 15 residues. Written as DNA, the CDR3 is TGCGCCAGCAGCCTTTCATACAGGGGAACCGATGAGCAGTTCTTC. Translating it yields CASSLSYRGTDEQFF.

As concerns this clonotype: Since a much larger clone is just one base distant, this may be a read error. The chain employs TRBV4-1 and TRBJ2-7; 9 bases are shared with TRBD2. Germline CDR1 reads MGHRA; CDR2 reads YSYEKL. V lost 3 bases to trimming and J lost 2 bases; unmatched junction nucleotides: 5. The CDR3 covers 15 residues. CDR3 sequence reads: CASSQTASGTYEQYF. CDR3 DNA: TGCGCCAGCAGCCAGACGGCTAGCGGGACCTACGAGCAGTACTTC.

The chain links TRBV3-1 to TRBJ2-3, with D perhaps matching TRBD2 (7 bases). V gave up 4 bases and J gave up 0 bases, with 20 bases separating them. The CDR3 has 18 amino acids. Germline values: CDR1 LGHDT, CDR2 YNNKEL (reference sequence). The CDR3 nucleotides are TGTGCCAGCAGCCCCTCCCGGGGGGCAGACTTTAGCACAGATACGCAGTATTTT. It codes for CASSPSRGADFSTDTQYF.

This clonotype was picked up a small number of times. The chain is built from TRBV20-1 and TRBJ2-3, with 15 bases matching TRBD2. Germline V gene sequence: CDR1 DFQATT, CDR2 SNEGSKA (reference sequence). The CDR3 spans 17 residues. The V segment lost 5 bases and the J segment 0 bases; nucleotides outside the gene matches: 6. CDR3 region: CSAQGTSGRPSTDTQYF. In DNA, the CDR3 is TGCAGTGCTCAAGGGACTAGCGGGAGGCCGAGCACAGATACGCAGTATTTT.

The rearrangement links TRBV29-1 to TRBJ2-5; D is uncertain. Trimming left V 4 bases short and J 5 bases short, with 11 bases between. This CDR3 spans 12 amino acids. CDR1 and CDR2 from the germline V gene are SQVTM and ANQGSEA. The CDR3 protein is CSVGADRETQYF. In DNA form, the CDR3 reads TGCAGCGTTGGAGCCGACCGGGAGACCCAGTACTTC.